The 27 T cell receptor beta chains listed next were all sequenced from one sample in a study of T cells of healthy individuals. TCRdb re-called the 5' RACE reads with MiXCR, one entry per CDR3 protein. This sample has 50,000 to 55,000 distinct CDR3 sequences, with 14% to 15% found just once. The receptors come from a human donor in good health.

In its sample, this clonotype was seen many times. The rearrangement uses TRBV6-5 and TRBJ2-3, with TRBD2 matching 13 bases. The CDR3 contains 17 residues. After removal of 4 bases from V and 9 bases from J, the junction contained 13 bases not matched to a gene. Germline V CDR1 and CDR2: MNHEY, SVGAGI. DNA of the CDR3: TGTGCCAGCAGTTCCCCGACTAGCGGGGGGACTGGGGGGACGCAGTATTTT. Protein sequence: CASSSPTSGGTGGTQYF.

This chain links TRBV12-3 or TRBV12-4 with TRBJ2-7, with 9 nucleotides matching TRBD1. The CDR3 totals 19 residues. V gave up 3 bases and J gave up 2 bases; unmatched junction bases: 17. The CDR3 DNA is TGTGCCAGCAGTTTTTTGATTATGGTGGGACAGGGAACGGCCTACGAGCAGTACTTC. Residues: CASSFLIMVGQGTAYEQYF.

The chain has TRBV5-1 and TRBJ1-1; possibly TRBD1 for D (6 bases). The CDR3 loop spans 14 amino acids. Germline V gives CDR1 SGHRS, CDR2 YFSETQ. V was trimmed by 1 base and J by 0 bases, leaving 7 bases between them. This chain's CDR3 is CASSLYRVNTEAFF. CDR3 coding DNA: TGCGCCAGCAGCTTGTACAGGGTGAACACTGAAGCTTTCTTT.

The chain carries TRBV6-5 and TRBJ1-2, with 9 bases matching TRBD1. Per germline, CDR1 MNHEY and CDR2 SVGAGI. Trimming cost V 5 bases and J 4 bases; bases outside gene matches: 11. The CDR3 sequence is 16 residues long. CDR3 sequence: CASSPGTGNEFYGYTF. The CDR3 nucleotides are TGTGCCAGCAGTCCCGGGACAGGGAATGAGTTCTATGGCTACACCTTC.

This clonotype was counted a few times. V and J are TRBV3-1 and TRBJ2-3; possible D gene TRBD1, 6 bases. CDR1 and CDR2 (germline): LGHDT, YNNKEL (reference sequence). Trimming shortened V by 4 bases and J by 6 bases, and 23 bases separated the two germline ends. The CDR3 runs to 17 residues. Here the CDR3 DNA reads TGTGCCAGCAGCCCTGGGGCCGGGACACCTAGCAGCGATACGCAGTATTTT. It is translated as CASSPGAGTPSSDTQYF.

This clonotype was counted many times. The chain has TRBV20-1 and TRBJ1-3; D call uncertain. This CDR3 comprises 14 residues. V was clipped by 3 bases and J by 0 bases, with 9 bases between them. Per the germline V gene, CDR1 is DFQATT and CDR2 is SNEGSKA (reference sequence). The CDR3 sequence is CSASDLYSGNTIYF. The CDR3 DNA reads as TGCAGTGCTAGTGACTTGTACTCTGGAAACACCATATATTTT.

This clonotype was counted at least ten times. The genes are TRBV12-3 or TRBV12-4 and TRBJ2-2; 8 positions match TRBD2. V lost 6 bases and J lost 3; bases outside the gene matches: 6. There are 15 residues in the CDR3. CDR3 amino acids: CASRYTSGYTGELFF. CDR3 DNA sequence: TGTGCCAGCAGGTATACTAGCGGATACACCGGGGAGCTGTTTTTT.

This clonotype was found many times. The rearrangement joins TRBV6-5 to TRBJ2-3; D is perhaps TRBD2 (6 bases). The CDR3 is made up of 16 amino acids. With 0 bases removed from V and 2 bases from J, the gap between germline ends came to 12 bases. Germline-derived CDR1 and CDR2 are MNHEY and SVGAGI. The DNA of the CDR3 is TGTGCCAGCAGTTACTCGCCGTCGGGGGACACAGATACGCAGTATTTT. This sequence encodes CASSYSPSGDTDTQYF.

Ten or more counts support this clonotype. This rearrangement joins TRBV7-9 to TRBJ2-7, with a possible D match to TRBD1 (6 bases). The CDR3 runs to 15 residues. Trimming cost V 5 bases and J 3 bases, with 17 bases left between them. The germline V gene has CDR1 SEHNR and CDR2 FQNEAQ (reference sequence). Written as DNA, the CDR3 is TGTGCCAGCAGCCCGTCAGAGGACAGTCGCTACGAGCAGTACTTC. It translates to CASSPSEDSRYEQYF.

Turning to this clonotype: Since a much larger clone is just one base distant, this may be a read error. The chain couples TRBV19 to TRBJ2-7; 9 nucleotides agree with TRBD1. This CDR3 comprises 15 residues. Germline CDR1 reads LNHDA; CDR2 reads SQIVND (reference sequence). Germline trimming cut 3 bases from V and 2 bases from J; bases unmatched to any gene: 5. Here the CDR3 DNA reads TGTGCCAGTAGTATTCTGGGACAGGGCGCCTACGAGCAGTACTTC. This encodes CASSILGQGAYEQYF.

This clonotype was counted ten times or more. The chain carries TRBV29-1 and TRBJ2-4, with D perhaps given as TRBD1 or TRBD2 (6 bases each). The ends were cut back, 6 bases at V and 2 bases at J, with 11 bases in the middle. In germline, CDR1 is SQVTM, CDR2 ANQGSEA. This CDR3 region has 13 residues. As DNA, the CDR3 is TGCAGCGTCGGAGGGACATCCAAAAACATTCAGTACTTC. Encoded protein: CSVGGTSKNIQYF.

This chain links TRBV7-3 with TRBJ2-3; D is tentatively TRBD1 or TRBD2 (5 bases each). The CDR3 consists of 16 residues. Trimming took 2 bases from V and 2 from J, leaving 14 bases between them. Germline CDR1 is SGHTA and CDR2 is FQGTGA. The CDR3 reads CASSLWGPPNTDTQYF. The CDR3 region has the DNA TGTGCCAGCAGCTTATGGGGACCCCCCAACACAGATACGCAGTATTTT.

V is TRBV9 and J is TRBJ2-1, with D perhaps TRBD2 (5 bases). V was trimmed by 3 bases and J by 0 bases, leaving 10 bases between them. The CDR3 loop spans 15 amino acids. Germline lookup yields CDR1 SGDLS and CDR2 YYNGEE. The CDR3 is CASSAVGGSYNEQFF. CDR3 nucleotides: TGTGCCAGCAGCGCCGTAGGAGGCTCCTACAATGAGCAGTTCTTC.

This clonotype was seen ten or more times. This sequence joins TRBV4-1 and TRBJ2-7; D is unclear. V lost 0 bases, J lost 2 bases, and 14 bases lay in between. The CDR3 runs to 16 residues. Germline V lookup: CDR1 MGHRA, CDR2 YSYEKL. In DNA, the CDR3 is TGCGCCAGCAGCCAAGACTACAGCGAGAGAGCCTACGAGCAGTACTTC. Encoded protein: CASSQDYSERAYEQYF.

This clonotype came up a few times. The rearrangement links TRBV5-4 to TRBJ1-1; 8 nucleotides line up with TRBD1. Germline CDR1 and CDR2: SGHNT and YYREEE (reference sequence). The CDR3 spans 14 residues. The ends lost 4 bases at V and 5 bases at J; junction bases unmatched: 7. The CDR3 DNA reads TGTGCCAGCAGCATACGGACAGGGTGGACTGAAGCTTTCTTT. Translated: CASSIRTGWTEAFF.

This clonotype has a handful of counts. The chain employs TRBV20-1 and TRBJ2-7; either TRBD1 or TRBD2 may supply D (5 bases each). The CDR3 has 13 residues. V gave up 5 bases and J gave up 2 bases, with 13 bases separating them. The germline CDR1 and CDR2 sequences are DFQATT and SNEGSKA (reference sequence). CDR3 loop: CSARDPTTYEQYF. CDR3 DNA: TGCAGTGCTCGGGACCCCACAACCTACGAGCAGTACTTC.

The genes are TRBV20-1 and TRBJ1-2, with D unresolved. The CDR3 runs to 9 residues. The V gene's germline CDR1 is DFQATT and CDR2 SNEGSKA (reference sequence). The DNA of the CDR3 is TGCAGCCCGAGGGATGGCTACACCTTC. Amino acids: CSPRDGYTF.

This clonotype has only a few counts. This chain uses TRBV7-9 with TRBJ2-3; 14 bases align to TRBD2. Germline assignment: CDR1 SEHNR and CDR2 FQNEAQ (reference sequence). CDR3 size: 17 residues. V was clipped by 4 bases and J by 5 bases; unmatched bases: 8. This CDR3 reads CASSSLTSGGAKDTQYF. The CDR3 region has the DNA TGTGCCAGCAGCTCCCTGACTAGCGGGGGGGCGAAAGATACGCAGTATTTT.

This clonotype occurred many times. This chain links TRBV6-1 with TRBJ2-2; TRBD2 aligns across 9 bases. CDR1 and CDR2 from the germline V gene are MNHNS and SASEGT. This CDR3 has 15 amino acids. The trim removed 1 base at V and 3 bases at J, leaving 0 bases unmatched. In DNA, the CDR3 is TGTGCCAGCAGTGAAGGGACTAGCGACACCGGGGAGCTGTTTTTT. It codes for CASSEGTSDTGELFF.

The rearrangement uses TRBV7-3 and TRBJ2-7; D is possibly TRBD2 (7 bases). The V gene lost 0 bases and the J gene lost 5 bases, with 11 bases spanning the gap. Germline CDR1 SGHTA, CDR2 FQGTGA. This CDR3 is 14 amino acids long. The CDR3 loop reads CASSLTGGLDEQYF. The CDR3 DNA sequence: TGTGCCAGCAGCTTAACGGGGGGGCTGGACGAGCAGTACTTC.

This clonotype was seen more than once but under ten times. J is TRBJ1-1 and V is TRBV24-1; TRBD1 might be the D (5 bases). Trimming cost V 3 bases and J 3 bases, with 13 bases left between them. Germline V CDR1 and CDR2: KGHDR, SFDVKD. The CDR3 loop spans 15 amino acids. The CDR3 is CATSDPGIKDTEAFF. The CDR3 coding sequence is TGTGCCACCAGTGATCCAGGGATAAAGGACACTGAAGCTTTCTTT.

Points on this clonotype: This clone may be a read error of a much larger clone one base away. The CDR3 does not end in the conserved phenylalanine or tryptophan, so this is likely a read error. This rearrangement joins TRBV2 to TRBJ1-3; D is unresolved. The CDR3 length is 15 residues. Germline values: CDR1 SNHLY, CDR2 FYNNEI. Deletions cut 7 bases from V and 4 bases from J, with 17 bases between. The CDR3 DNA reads TGTGCCAGCATCCTCGGATTGGGGAGCGGAAACACCATATATCTT. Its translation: CASILGLGSGNTIYL.

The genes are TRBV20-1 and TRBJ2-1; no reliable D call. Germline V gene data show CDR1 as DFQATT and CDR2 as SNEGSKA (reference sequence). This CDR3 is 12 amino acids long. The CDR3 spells CSLVGSYNEQFF. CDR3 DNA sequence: TGCAGCTTAGTCGGGTCCTACAATGAGCAGTTCTTC.

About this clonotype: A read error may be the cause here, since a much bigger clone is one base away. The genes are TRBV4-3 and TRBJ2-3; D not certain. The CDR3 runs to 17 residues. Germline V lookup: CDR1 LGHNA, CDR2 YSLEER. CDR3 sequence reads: CASSQGTSHVSTDTRYF. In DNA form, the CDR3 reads TGCGCCAGCAGCCAAGGGACCTCCCATGTGAGCACAGATACGCGGTATTTT.

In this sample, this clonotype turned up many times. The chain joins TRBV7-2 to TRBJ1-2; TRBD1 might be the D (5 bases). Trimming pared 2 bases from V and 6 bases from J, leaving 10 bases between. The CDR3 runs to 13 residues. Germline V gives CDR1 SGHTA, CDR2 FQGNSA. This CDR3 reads CASSLSRVDGYTF. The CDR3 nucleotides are TGTGCCAGCAGCTTAAGCAGGGTAGATGGCTACACCTTC.

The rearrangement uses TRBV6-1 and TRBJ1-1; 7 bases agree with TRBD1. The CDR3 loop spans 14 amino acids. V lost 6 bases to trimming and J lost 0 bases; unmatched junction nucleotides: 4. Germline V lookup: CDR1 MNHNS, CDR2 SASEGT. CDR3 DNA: TGTGCCAGCAGCCCGACAGGGATGAACACTGAAGCTTTCTTT. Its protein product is CASSPTGMNTEAFF.

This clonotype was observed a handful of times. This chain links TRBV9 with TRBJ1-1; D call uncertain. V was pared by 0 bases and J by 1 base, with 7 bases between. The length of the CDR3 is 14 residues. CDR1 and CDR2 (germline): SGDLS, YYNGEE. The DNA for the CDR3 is TGTGCCAGCAGCGTAGGGGGTGCGAACACTGAAGCTTTCTTT. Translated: CASSVGGANTEAFF.